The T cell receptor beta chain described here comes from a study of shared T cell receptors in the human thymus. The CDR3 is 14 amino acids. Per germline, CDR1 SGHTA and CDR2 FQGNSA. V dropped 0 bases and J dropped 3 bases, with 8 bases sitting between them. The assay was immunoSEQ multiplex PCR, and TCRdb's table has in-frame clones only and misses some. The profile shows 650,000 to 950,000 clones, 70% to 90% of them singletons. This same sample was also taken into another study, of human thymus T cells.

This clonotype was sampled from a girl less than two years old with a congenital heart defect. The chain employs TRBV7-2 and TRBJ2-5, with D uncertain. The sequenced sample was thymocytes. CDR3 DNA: TGTGCCAGCAGCTTAGCCCCCTTAGAAGAGACCCAGTACTTC. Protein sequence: CASSLAPLEETQYF.